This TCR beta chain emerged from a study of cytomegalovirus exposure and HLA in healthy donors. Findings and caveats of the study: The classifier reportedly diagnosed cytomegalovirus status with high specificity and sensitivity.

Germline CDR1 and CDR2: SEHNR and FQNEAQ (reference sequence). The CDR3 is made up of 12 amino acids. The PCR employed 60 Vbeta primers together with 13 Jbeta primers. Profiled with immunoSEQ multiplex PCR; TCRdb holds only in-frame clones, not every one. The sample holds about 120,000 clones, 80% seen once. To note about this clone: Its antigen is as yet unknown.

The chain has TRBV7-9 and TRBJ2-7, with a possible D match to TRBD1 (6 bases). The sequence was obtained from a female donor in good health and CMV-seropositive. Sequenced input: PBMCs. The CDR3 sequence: CAYGQSSSQQYF. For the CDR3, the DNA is TGTGCGTACGGACAGTCCTCATCCCAGCAGTACTTC.